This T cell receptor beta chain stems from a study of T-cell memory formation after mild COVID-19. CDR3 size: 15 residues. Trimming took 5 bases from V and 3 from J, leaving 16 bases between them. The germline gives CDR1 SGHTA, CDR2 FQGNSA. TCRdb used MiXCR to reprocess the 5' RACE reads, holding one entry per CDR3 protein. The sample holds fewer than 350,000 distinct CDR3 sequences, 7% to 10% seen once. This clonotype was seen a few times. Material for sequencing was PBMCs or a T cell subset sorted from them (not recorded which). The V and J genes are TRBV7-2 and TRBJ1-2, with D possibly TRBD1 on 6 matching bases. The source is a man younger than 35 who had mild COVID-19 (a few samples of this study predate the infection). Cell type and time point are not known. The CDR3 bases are TGTGCCAGCAGCCCAACACCGGGACAAGACTATGGCTACACCTTC. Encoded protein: CASSPTPGQDYGYTF.